The rows below give T cell receptor beta chains drawn from one sample of a study of blood T cells in healthy people across ages. Using its own MiXCR run on the 5' RACE reads, TCRdb lists one record per CDR3 protein. In the table there are 1.5 million to 2 million distinct CDR3 sequences, around 42% of which are singletons. The sequenced material came from blood. The receptors stem from a human donor in good health. CDR3s include the opening cysteine and the closing phenylalanine or tryptophan. D genes are given only for firm matches. Some rows have no size entry. The others give once, few or many, or a class for an expanded clone.

len,v_gene,abundance,d_gene,j_gene,CDR3nt,CDR3aa
16,TRBV29-1,NA,TRBD1,TRBJ1-2,TGCAGCGTTGATAGGGAACAGGGGAAAAGTGGATATGGCTACACCTTC,CSVDREQGKSGYGYTF
15,TRBV11-2,NA,TRBD1,TRBJ2-1,TGTGCCAGCAGTTTTAATGGACAGGGGTGGAATGAGCAGTTCTTC,CASSFNGQGWNEQFF
22,TRBV3-1,NA,NA,TRBJ2-6,TGTGCCAGCAGCCAAGAGCGTTTCTCGGGCACGAGGAATCAGTCTGGGGCCAACGTCCTGACTTTC,CASSQERFSGTRNQSGANVLTF
13,TRBV29-1,once,NA,TRBJ2-2,TGCAGCGTTAGACTCAGTGGGGGCGGGGAGCTGTTTTTT,CSVRLSGGGELFF
13,TRBV7-2,few,NA,TRBJ1-5,TGTGCCAGCAGCTTACGAGCGGGTGGGCCCCAGCATTTT,CASSLRAGGPQHF
15,TRBV20-1,few,NA,TRBJ2-1,TGCAGTGCCTTAGTGAGCCTCGGCTCCTACAATGAGCAGTTCTTC,CSALVSLGSYNEQFF
13,TRBV7-9,NA,TRBD1,TRBJ2-5,TGTGCCAGCAGCTCCCTGGGACAGTCCAAGCAGTACTTC,CASSSLGQSKQYF
11,TRBV20-1,NA,TRBD1,TRBJ1-1,TGCAGTGGACAGGGGCTCACTGAAGCTTTCTTT,CSGQGLTEAFF
14,TRBV2,NA,NA,TRBJ2-1,TGTGCCAGCAGTGGGAGTCTGCCCTACAATGAGCAGTTCTTC,CASSGSLPYNEQFF
12,TRBV14,NA,NA,TRBJ1-2,TGTGCCAGCAGCCCCCTAACTGGGAGGGGTAACTTC,CASSPLTGRGNF
15,TRBV12-3/TRBV12-4,NA,NA,TRBJ2-1,TGTGCCAGCAGCTCGAACATCGACTCGAACAATGAGCAGTTCTTC,CASSSNIDSNNEQFF
15,TRBV7-9,NA,TRBD1,TRBJ1-5,TGTGCCAGCAGCTTGGCGCAGGGGGCAGTTCAGCCCCAGCATTTT,CASSLAQGAVQPQHF
14,TRBV7-9,NA,TRBD1,TRBJ2-2,TGTGCCAGCAGCTATACAGGGGAAACCGGGGAGCTGTTTTTT,CASSYTGETGELFF
14,TRBV29-1,medium-sized,TRBD1,TRBJ1-5,TGCAGCGTGATGACAGGGGGCGAGGAACAGCCCCAGCATTTT,CSVMTGGEEQPQHF
11,TRBV20-1,few,NA,TRBJ2-7,TGCAGTGCTACCCCCGGCCTAGGGCAGTACTTC,CSATPGLGQYF
15,TRBV7-2,many,NA,TRBJ2-4,TGTGCCAGCAGCTTAGCGCGCCTAGCCAAAAACATTCAGTACTTC,CASSLARLAKNIQYF